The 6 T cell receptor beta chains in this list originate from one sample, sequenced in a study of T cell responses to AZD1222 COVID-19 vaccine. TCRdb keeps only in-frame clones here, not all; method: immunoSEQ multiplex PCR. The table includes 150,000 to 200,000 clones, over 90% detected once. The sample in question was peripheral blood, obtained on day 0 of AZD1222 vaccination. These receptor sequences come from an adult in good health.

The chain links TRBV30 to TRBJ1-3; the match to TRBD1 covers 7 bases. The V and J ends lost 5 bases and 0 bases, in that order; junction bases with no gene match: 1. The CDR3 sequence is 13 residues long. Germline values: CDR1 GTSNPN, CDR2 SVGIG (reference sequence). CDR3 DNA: TGTGCCTGGGGGGACAGCTCTGGAAACACCATATATTTT. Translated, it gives CAWGDSSGNTIYF.

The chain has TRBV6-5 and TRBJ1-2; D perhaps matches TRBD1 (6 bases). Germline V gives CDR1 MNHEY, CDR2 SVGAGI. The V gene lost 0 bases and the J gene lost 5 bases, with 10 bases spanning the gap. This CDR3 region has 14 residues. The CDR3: CASSYSQGLYGYTF. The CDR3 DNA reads TGTGCCAGCAGTTACTCACAGGGATTATATGGCTACACCTTC.

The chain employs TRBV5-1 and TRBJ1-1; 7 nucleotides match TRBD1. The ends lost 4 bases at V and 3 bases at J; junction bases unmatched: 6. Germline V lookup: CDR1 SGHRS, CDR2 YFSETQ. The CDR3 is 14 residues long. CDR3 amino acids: CASSGRGSDTEAFF. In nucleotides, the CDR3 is TGCGCCAGCAGCGGCAGGGGGTCGGACACTGAAGCTTTCTTT.

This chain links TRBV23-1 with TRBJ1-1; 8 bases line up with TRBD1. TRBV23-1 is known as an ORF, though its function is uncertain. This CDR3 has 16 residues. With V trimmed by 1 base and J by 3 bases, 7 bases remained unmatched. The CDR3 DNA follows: TGCGCCAGCAGTCAATTATTACGGACAGGGTACACTGAAGCTTTCTTT. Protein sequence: CASSQLLRTGYTEAFF.

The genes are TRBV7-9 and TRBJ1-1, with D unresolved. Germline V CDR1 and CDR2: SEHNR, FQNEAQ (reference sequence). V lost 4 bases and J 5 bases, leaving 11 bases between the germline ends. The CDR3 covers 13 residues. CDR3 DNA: TGTGCCAGCAGCTGGGAGCTCAAGACTGAAGCTTTCTTT. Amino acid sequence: CASSWELKTEAFF.

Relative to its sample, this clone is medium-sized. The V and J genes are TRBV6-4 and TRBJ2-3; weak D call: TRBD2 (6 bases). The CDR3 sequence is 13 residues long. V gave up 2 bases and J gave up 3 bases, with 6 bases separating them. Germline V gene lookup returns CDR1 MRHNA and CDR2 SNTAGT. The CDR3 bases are TGTGCCAGCAGTGACCGGGAGACAGATACGCAGTATTTT. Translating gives CASSDRETDTQYF.